A selection of T cell receptor beta chains follows, all from one sample in a study of T cells after yellow fever vaccination. TCRdb itself ran the 5' RACE reads through MiXCR, one entry per CDR3 protein. The table shows 300,000 to 350,000 distinct CDR3 sequences, with approximately 4% occurring only once. Material: PBMCs, obtained 15 days after the yellow fever booster vaccination. The receptors were sampled from a man younger than 35 who received the YFV17D yellow fever vaccine. The CDR3 runs from the conserved cysteine through the conserved F or W. The D gene is left open where the match is weak. Some rows have no size entry. The others give once, few or many, or a class for an expanded clone.

-	TRBV12-3/TRBV12-4	TRBD1	TRBJ2-5	15	TGTGCCAGCAGTTTCGGCGGGACAGGGGGCAGTACCCAGTACTTC	CASSFGGTGGSTQYF
few	TRBV29-1	TRBD1	TRBJ1-1	14	TGCAGCGCATTACAGGGGCCCATCATAACTGAAGCTTTCTTT	CSALQGPIITEAFF
-	TRBV20-1	-	TRBJ2-7	14	TGCAGTGCTAGAGATCGGATAGGGAATGTCGAGCAGTACTTC	CSARDRIGNVEQYF
-	TRBV12-3/TRBV12-4	-	TRBJ1-2	13	TGTGCCAGCAGTTTTGACACCGCCTATGGCTACACCTTC	CASSFDTAYGYTF
-	TRBV10-3	TRBD1	TRBJ1-2	14	TGTGCCACCAGCCCGGGACAGGGGGCTTATGGCTACACCTTC	CATSPGQGAYGYTF
few	TRBV5-4	-	TRBJ1-1	13	TGTGCCAGCAGCTCGATCCCCACTTCTGAAGCTTTCTTT	CASSSIPTSEAFF
few	TRBV5-1	-	TRBJ1-5	13	TGCGCCAGCACTCCTGATGGGGGCCAGCCCCAGCATTTT	CASTPDGGQPQHF
few	TRBV6-1	TRBD1	TRBJ1-5	14	TGTGCCAGCAGGACAGGGGTTGACAATCAGCCCCAGCATTTT	CASRTGVDNQPQHF
-	TRBV7-2	-	TRBJ2-7	14	TGTGCCAGCAGCTGGACGGGAGCCTCCTACGAGCAGTACTTC	CASSWTGASYEQYF
many	TRBV5-1	TRBD1	TRBJ2-1	14	TGCGCCAGCCACGAGACAGGGGCAGAGGGTGAGCAGTTCTTC	CASHETGAEGEQFF
-	TRBV7-2	-	TRBJ1-4	15	TGTGCCAGCAGGCGTCAAGTTGCAACTAATGAAAAACTGTTTTTT	CASRRQVATNEKLFF